A selection of T cell receptor beta chains follows, all from one sample in a study of glioma-infiltrating T cells. Each CDR3 protein gets one entry after TCRdb re-called the multiplex PCR reads with MiXCR. Of more than 300,000 distinct CDR3 sequences in the sample, about two fifths were seen once. The specimen was glioma tissue, nonneoplastic brain tissue, or PBMCs (not recorded which). These receptors originate from a human donor with low-grade glioma or glioblastoma, undergoing nonglioma brain surgery, or in good health (not recorded which). Both conserved end residues are part of each CDR3. D genes are given only for firm matches. Not every row has a clone size; where given, it reads once, few, many or a size class.

v_gene	d_gene	abundance	j_gene	CDR3aa	CDR3nt
TRBV28	TRBD1	many	TRBJ1-5	CASSLGTGLSNQPQHF	TGTGCCAGCAGTTTAGGGACAGGGTTGAGCAATCAGCCCCAGCATTTT
TRBV3-1	.	.	TRBJ2-1	CASSHVNQNNEQFF	TGTGCCAGCAGCCACGTTAATCAAAACAATGAGCAGTTCTTC
TRBV7-9	TRBD2	.	TRBJ2-3	CASSLWGRAGGTISTDTQYF	TGTGCCAGCAGCTTATGGGGCCGAGCGGGAGGCACAATCAGCACAGATACGCAGTATTTT
TRBV6-1	.	many	TRBJ2-3	CASSPPGLAEGTQYF	TGTGCCAGCAGTCCGCCCGGGCTAGCCGAGGGTACGCAGTATTTT
TRBV20-1	.	few	TRBJ1-3	CSASWDPHISGNTIYF	TGCAGTGCTAGCTGGGATCCCCACATCTCTGGAAACACCATATATTTT
TRBV20-1	TRBD1	.	TRBJ2-7	CSARQGDYEQHF	TGCAGTGCGAGACAGGGGGACTACGAGCAGCACTTC
TRBV5-1	TRBD1	.	TRBJ1-4	CASRPGTGNEKLFF	TGCGCCAGCAGACCCGGGACAGGGAATGAAAAACTGTTTTTT
TRBV20-1	.	many	TRBJ2-5	CSAWDLQETQYF	TGCAGTGCCTGGGACTTACAAGAGACCCAGTACTTC
TRBV25-1	TRBD1	.	TRBJ2-3	CASSEGGQGVHTQYF	TGTGCCAGCAGTGAAGGGGGACAGGGGGTTCATACGCAGTATTTT
TRBV27	TRBD1	many	TRBJ1-5	CASSLQGAVNQPQHF	TGTGCCAGCAGTTTACAGGGGGCGGTGAATCAGCCCCAGCATTTT
TRBV20-1	.	few	TRBJ2-1	CSARPDYNTYNEQFF	TGCAGTGCTCGTCCGGACTACAACACCTACAATGAGCAGTTCTTC
TRBV7-9	TRBD1	few	TRBJ1-1	CAGGEGTGVSTEAFF	TGTGCCGGCGGGGAAGGCACAGGGGTTTCGACTGAAGCTTTCTTT
TRBV20-1	.	.	TRBJ1-5	CSARGGPAGNQPQHF	TGCAGTGCTAGAGGGGGGCCGGCAGGCAATCAGCCCCAGCATTTT
TRBV28	TRBD1	many	TRBJ2-7	CASTSPGQGVYEQYF	TGTGCCAGCACCTCGCCGGGACAGGGGGTTTACGAGCAGTACTTC
TRBV5-1	.	few	TRBJ2-7	CASSFHRDYEQYF	TGCGCCAGCAGCTTCCACCGGGACTACGAGCAGTACTTC
TRBV3-1	TRBD1	.	TRBJ1-4	CASSHRGRSNEKLFF	TGTGCCAGCAGCCACAGGGGGCGTTCTAATGAAAAACTGTTTTTT
TRBV7-6	.	.	TRBJ1-4	CASSFGATNEKLFF	TGTGCCAGCAGCTTCGGAGCAACTAATGAAAAACTGTTTTTT
TRBV4-3	.	many	TRBJ2-3	CASSQEGRGDTQYF	TGCGCCAGCAGCCAAGAGGGGAGGGGGGATACGCAGTATTTT
TRBV20-1	.	once	TRBJ2-7	CSARFTGISYEQYF	TGCAGTGCTAGATTCACGGGGATCTCCTACGAGCAGTACTTC
TRBV25-1	TRBD2	few	TRBJ2-7	CASSETRGRGGYEQYF	TGTGCCAGCAGTGAAACCCGCGGGAGGGGCGGCTACGAGCAGTACTTC
TRBV7-3	TRBD2	.	TRBJ2-1	CASSLRAYVGSGDNEQFF	TGTGCCAGCAGCTTAAGAGCCTACGTCGGGAGCGGGGACAATGAGCAGTTCTTC
TRBV7-2	.	many	TRBJ1-5	CASSPPGSNQPQHF	TGTGCCAGCAGCCCCCCAGGTAGCAATCAGCCCCAGCATTTT
TRBV7-9	.	few	TRBJ2-1	CASSSPFNEQFF	TGTGCCAGCAGCTCCCCCTTCAATGAGCAGTTCTTC
TRBV28	.	many	TRBJ1-5	CASSFHGNQPQHF	TGTGCCAGCAGTTTTCATGGTAATCAGCCCCAGCATTTT
TRBV5-5	TRBD2	.	TRBJ2-1	CASMLGLVVGHEQFF	TGCGCCAGCATGCTAGGACTAGTGGTAGGGCATGAGCAGTTCTTC
TRBV29-1	.	.	TRBJ1-1	CSVEAPTAEAFF	TGCAGCGTTGAAGCCCCCACAGCTGAAGCTTTCTTT
TRBV10-2	.	.	TRBJ2-1	CATTGGLSSYNEQFF	TGTGCCACCACAGGAGGCTTAAGCTCCTACAATGAGCAGTTCTTC
TRBV27	.	many	TRBJ1-1	CASSLTGLKAEAFF	TGTGCCAGCAGTTTAACAGGGTTAAAGGCTGAAGCTTTCTTT
TRBV4-1	.	.	TRBJ2-7	CASSQIFQRTQAYEQYF	TGCGCCAGCAGCCAAATATTTCAAAGGACCCAGGCCTACGAGCAGTACTTC
TRBV20-1	.	.	TRBJ2-1	CSARPKESYNEQFF	TGCAGTGCTAGACCTAAGGAGTCTTACAATGAGCAGTTCTTC
TRBV2	TRBD2	few	TRBJ2-3	CASSDPTSGRALRADTQYF	TGTGCCAGCAGTGATCCGACTAGCGGGAGGGCCCTACGGGCAGATACGCAGTATTTT
TRBV5-4	.	few	TRBJ2-5	CASSRSTGRAAATQYF	TGTGCCAGCAGCCGATCCACTGGTAGGGCTGCTGCGACCCAGTACTTC
TRBV18	TRBD2	.	TRBJ2-1	CASSIGTSGSEQFF	TGTGCCAGCTCAATCGGGACTAGCGGGAGTGAGCAGTTCTTC
TRBV2	.	.	TRBJ1-1	CASSDMWWNTEAFF	TGTGCCAGCAGTGATATGTGGTGGAACACTGAAGCTTTCTTT
TRBV6-1	.	many	TRBJ2-7	CASTFTGYEQYF	TGTGCCAGCACCTTTACGGGCTACGAGCAGTACTTC
TRBV20-1	.	.	TRBJ2-4	CSARDRDLGDF	TGCAGTGCTAGAGATCGGGACCTTGGGGACTTC
TRBV7-3	.	few	TRBJ2-1	CASRRWSYNEQFF	TGTGCCAGCAGACGCTGGTCCTACAATGAGCAGTTCTTC
TRBV7-9	.	.	TRBJ2-7	CASSSEGAGSTYEQYF	TGTGCCAGCAGCTCAGAGGGTGCGGGATCGACCTACGAGCAGTACTTC
TRBV6-5	TRBD2	few	TRBJ2-7	CASSQWASGSYEQYF	TGTGCCAGCAGTCAATGGGCTAGCGGCTCCTACGAGCAGTACTTC
TRBV7-8	.	.	TRBJ2-1	CASSEYRVYNEQFF	TGTGCCAGCAGCGAGTACAGGGTTTACAATGAGCAGTTCTTC
TRBV5-4	TRBD2	.	TRBJ2-3	CASSFSGRDTDTQYF	TGTGCCAGCAGCTTTAGCGGGAGGGACACAGATACGCAGTATTTT
TRBV7-2	.	many	TRBJ2-7	CASSLVWYEQYF	TGTGCCAGCAGCTTAGTCTGGTACGAGCAGTACTTC
TRBV28	TRBD2	.	TRBJ2-1	CASLGLAGGEQFF	TGTGCCAGCCTGGGACTAGCGGGAGGTGAGCAGTTCTTC
TRBV20-1	TRBD2	many	TRBJ2-1	CSATSSGRLSEQFF	TGCAGTGCTACCTCTAGCGGGAGACTGTCTGAGCAGTTCTTC
TRBV25-1	.	many	TRBJ2-7	CASRTDPYGEQYF	TGTGCCAGCAGGACTGACCCGTATGGGGAGCAGTACTTC
TRBV3-1	.	few	TRBJ2-7	CASSLFYEQYF	TGTGCCTCCAGCCTCTTCTACGAGCAGTACTTC
TRBV6-2/TRBV6-3	.	.	TRBJ1-1	CASRRVSAFF	TGTGCCAGCAGACGGGTGTCCGCTTTCTTT
TRBV12-3/TRBV12-4	TRBD1	few	TRBJ2-7	CASSLMGQGANYEQYF	TGTGCCAGCAGTTTAATGGGGCAGGGGGCAAACTACGAGCAGTACTTC
TRBV6-2/TRBV6-3	TRBD2	many	TRBJ2-3	CASSYGRATDTQYF	TGTGCCAGCAGTTACGGGAGGGCCACAGATACGCAGTATTTT
TRBV3-1	.	.	TRBJ1-2	CASSQERQAVCGYTF	TGTGCCAGCAGCCAAGAACGCCAGGCTGTCTGTGGCTACACCTTC
TRBV20-1	.	.	TRBJ2-1	CSARGEAVTYNEQFF	TGCAGTGCTAGAGGAGAAGCGGTGACCTACAATGAGCAGTTCTTC
TRBV19	TRBD2	.	TRBJ2-7	CASSIGGLAGSYEQYF	TGTGCCAGTAGTATAGGAGGACTAGCGGGATCCTACGAGCAGTACTTC